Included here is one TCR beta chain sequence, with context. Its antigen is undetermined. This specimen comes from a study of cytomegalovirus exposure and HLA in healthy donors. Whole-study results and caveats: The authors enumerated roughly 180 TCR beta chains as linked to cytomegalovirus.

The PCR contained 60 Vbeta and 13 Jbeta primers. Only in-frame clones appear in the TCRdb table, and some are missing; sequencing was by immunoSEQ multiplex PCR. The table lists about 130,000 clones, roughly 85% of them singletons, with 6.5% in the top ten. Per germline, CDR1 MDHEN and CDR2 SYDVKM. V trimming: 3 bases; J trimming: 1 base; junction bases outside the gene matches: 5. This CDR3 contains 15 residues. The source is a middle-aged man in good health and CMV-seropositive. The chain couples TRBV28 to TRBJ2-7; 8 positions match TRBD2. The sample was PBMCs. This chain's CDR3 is CASSLGLAGSYEQYF. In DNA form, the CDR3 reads TGTGCCAGCAGTTTGGGGCTAGCGGGTTCCTACGAGCAGTACTTC. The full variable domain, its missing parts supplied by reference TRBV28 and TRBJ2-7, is DVKVTQSSRYLVKRTGEKVFLECVQDMDHENMFWYRQDPGLGLRLIYFSYDVKMKEKGDIPEGYSVSREKKERFSLILESASTNQTSMYLCASSLGLAGSYEQYFGPGTRLTVT.